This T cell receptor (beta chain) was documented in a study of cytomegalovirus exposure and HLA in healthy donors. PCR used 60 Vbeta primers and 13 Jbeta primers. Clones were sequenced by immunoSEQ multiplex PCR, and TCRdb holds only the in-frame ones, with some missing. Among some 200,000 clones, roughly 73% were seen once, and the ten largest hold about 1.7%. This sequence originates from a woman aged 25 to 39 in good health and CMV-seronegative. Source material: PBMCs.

The CDR3 protein is CASSLVAAEQFF. Here the CDR3 DNA reads TGTGCCAGCAGCCTAGTGGCGGCTGAGCAGTTCTTC. The gene calls are TRBV13 and TRBJ2-1; D unclear. This CDR3 region has 12 residues. The V end was cut by 5 bases, the J end by 9 bases, with 11 bases between. Looked up from germline, CDR1 is PRHDT and CDR2 is FYEKMQ (reference sequence).